Below, 21 T cell receptor beta chains from the same sample are listed, as sequenced in a study of cytomegalovirus exposure and HLA in healthy donors. The primer mix had 60 Vbeta and 13 Jbeta primers. The table came from immunoSEQ multiplex PCR; TCRdb's copy has only in-frame clones and leaves some out. The table gives fewer than 85,000 clones; the top ten clones make up about 3.8% of it. Sequenced material: PBMCs. The receptor set was obtained from a female donor in good health and CMV-seropositive.

This chain joins TRBV20-1 and TRBJ1-2; D uncertain. The CDR3 loop spans 11 amino acids. The V gene's germline CDR1 is DFQATT and CDR2 SNEGSKA (reference sequence). V lost 4 bases and J 1 base, leaving 4 bases between the germline ends. The CDR3 loop reads CSATVNYGYTF. The CDR3 DNA follows: TGCAGTGCTACAGTTAACTATGGCTACACCTTC.

As for this clone: Other DNA sequences in this specimen translate into the identical CDR3. The chain is built from TRBV13 and TRBJ2-3; no clear D. V lost 2 bases and J lost 2, with 5 bases in between. From germline, CDR1 is PRHDT and CDR2 FYEKMQ (reference sequence). CDR3 length: 13 amino acids. In DNA, the CDR3 is TGTGCCAGCAGCTTACGTTACACAGATACGCAGTATTTT. It yields the protein CASSLRYTDTQYF. Filled out from reference TRBV13 and TRBJ2-3, the complete variable domain reads AAGVIQSPRHLIKEKRETATLKCYPIPRHDTVYWYQQGPGQDPQFLISFYEKMQSDKGSIPDRFSAQQFSDYHSELNMSSLELGDSALYFCASSLRYTDTQYFGPGTRLTVL.

The chain links TRBV9 to TRBJ2-3, with 7 positions matching TRBD2. Germline assignment: CDR1 SGDLS and CDR2 YYNGEE. The CDR3 covers 15 residues. The junction had 4 bases not matched to a gene; V was cut back by 2 bases and J by 1 base. The CDR3 loop is CASSVTGGGTDTQYF. The CDR3, as DNA: TGTGCCAGCAGCGTCACGGGGGGAGGCACAGATACGCAGTATTTT.

The gene calls are TRBV29-1 and TRBJ2-7, with D possibly matching TRBD2 (6 bases). The V gene's germline CDR1 is SQVTM and CDR2 ANQGSEA. The CDR3 has 14 residues. The V gene lost 2 bases and the J gene lost 9 bases, with 20 bases spanning the gap. The CDR3 nucleotides read TGCAGCGTTGAACGGAGGGGCCCTGGTCACGGGCAGTACTTC. It specifies CSVERRGPGHGQYF.

The chain has TRBV6-1 and TRBJ2-7, with TRBD2 matching over 7 bases. The CDR3 has 14 amino acids. CDR1 and CDR2 from the germline V gene are MNHNS and SASEGT. Losses at the gene ends were 3 bases for V and 0 bases for J; bases not matched to a gene: 2. DNA for the CDR3: TGTGCCAGCAGTGAGCGGGGGACCTCCTACGAGCAGTACTTC. Its translation is CASSERGTSYEQYF.

The genes are TRBV28 and TRBJ1-6, with D tentatively TRBD1 (5 bases). The ends were cut back, 6 bases at V and 7 bases at J, with 7 bases in the middle. The CDR3 is 12 residues long. Germline lookup yields CDR1 MDHEN and CDR2 SYDVKM. CDR3 protein: CASRYRNSPLHF. CDR3 sequence (DNA): TGTGCCAGCAGGTACAGGAATTCACCCCTCCACTTT.

The chain is built from TRBV19 and TRBJ2-7; TRBD2 agrees at 12 bases. CDR3 length equals 15 residues. The V gene's germline CDR1 is LNHDA and CDR2 SQIVND (reference sequence). The J segment lost 1 base and the V segment lost 6 bases, leaving 4 bases of the junction unmatched. The CDR3 nucleotides are TGTGCCAGTAGAAAGACTAGCGGGGGTTCCTACGAGCAGTACTTC. The encoded protein is CASRKTSGGSYEQYF.

The chain couples TRBV2 to TRBJ1-2; possibly TRBD1 for D (5 bases). V lost 4 bases and J 3 bases, leaving 15 bases between the germline ends. Looked up from germline, CDR1 is SNHLY and CDR2 is FYNNEI. The CDR3 is 15 amino acids. The CDR3 region is CASSGGGSSHYGYTF. CDR3 DNA sequence: TGTGCCAGCAGTGGGGGGGGGTCGTCGCACTATGGCTACACCTTC.

The J gene is TRBJ1-2, the V gene TRBV7-8, with D perhaps TRBD1 (5 bases). Trimming cost V 4 bases and J 0 bases, with 12 bases left between them. Germline V gene data show CDR1 as SGHVS and CDR2 as FQNEAQ. This CDR3 has 15 residues. The CDR3 coding sequence is TGTGCCAGCAGCTCTAAAGGACACACTAACTATGGCTACACCTTC. It yields the protein CASSSKGHTNYGYTF.

The chain has TRBV6-5 and TRBJ1-1; D perhaps matches TRBD1 (5 bases). Trimming shortened V by 0 bases and J by 5 bases, and 13 bases separated the two germline ends. Per germline, CDR1 MNHEY and CDR2 SVGAGI. The CDR3 spans 15 residues. The CDR3 here is CASSYSARVKTEAFF. The CDR3 region has the DNA TGTGCCAGCAGTTACTCGGCCAGGGTAAAGACTGAAGCTTTCTTT.

The chain is built from TRBV18 and TRBJ2-7, with D possibly TRBD2 on 5 matching bases. V lost 1 base and J lost 3, with 10 bases in between. This CDR3 contains 14 residues. CDR1 is KGHSH, CDR2 LQKENI, per germline. The CDR3 loop is CASSPQMGSYEQYF. Written as DNA, the CDR3 is TGTGCCAGCTCACCACAAATGGGGAGCTACGAGCAGTACTTC. Filled out from reference TRBV18 and TRBJ2-7, the complete variable domain reads NAGVMQNPRHLVRRRGQEARLRCSPMKGHSHVYWYRQLPEEGLKFMVYLQKENIIDESGMPKERFSAEFPKEGPSILRIQQVVRGDSAAYFCASSPQMGSYEQYFGPGTRLTVT.

This rearrangement joins TRBV19 to TRBJ2-7; TRBD2 agrees at 9 bases. The CDR3 runs 16 residues. CDR1 and CDR2 from the germline V gene are LNHDA and SQIVND (reference sequence). The ends lost 3 bases at V and 2 bases at J; junction bases unmatched: 8. This CDR3 reads CASSMTSGHTTYEQYF. The CDR3 DNA is TGTGCCAGTAGTATGACTAGCGGTCATACCACCTACGAGCAGTACTTC. Variable domain in full (rest from reference TRBV19 and TRBJ2-7): DGGITQSPKYLFRKEGQNVTLSCEQNLNHDAMYWYRQDPGQGLRLIYYSQIVNDFQKGDIAEGYSVSREKKESFPLTVTSAQKNPTAFYLCASSMTSGHTTYEQYFGPGTRLTVT.

The chain has TRBV27 and TRBJ1-2; a possible D gene is TRBD1 (5 bases). V lost 7 bases and J lost 4, with 22 bases in between. CDR3 size: 16 residues. Germline loops: CDR1 MNHEY, CDR2 SMNVEV (reference sequence). CDR3 residues: CASKHSGGTQAYGYTF. CDR3 nucleotides: TGTGCCAGCAAACATTCAGGCGGGACCCAGGCCTATGGCTACACCTTC.

The V call is TRBV15, the J call TRBJ2-7, with D possibly being TRBD1 (6 bases). The CDR3 has 18 amino acids. Trimming took 5 bases from V and 2 from J, leaving 25 bases between them. Looked up from germline, CDR1 is LNHNV and CDR2 is YYDKDF (reference sequence). CDR3 in DNA: TGTGCCACCAGCGGGGGCCACTATGGTGGGAGTCGCCCCTACGAGCAGTACTTC. It is translated as CATSGGHYGGSRPYEQYF.

This sequence joins TRBV6-1 and TRBJ1-4, with D unresolved. Germline CDR1 and CDR2: MNHNS and SASEGT. This CDR3 is built from 15 residues. V lost 2 bases to trimming and J lost 0 bases, with 7 bases between them. The CDR3 bases are TGTGCCAGCAGTGAATCCAGATCAACTAATGAAAAACTGTTTTTT. Its protein is CASSESRSTNEKLFF.

The chain has TRBV29-1 and TRBJ1-1, with D unclear. V lost 6 bases and J 1 base, leaving 9 bases between the germline ends. Per the germline V gene, CDR1 is SQVTM and CDR2 is ANQGSEA. This CDR3 spans 12 amino acids. The CDR3 is CSVLFTNTEAFF. DNA for the CDR3: TGCAGCGTACTATTCACGAACACTGAAGCTTTCTTT.

The genes are TRBV5-1 and TRBJ2-7, with 10 bases fitting TRBD1. The trim removed 4 bases at V and 5 bases at J, leaving 6 bases unmatched. The germline V gene has CDR1 SGHRS and CDR2 YFSETQ. The CDR3 runs to 14 residues. CDR3 nucleotide sequence: TGCGCCAGCAGCCCCGGGACAGGGGTGAACGAGCAGTACTTC. Translating gives CASSPGTGVNEQYF.

CDR3 DNA: TGCGCCAGCAGCTTGGCGATAGCACACACTAGCACAGATACGCAGTATTTT. The encoded protein is CASSLAIAHTSTDTQYF. The chain carries TRBV5-1 and TRBJ2-3; D call uncertain. This CDR3 has 17 residues. Between the trimmed V and J ends, which lost 0 bases and 0 bases, there was a span of 14 bases. CDR1 and CDR2 from the germline V gene are SGHRS and YFSETQ.

This chain connects TRBV10-3 to TRBJ2-7; 11 bases line up with TRBD2. Trimming cost V 7 bases and J 7 bases; bases outside gene matches: 6. CDR1 and CDR2 (germline): ENHRY, SYGVKD. This CDR3 comprises 13 residues. The CDR3 DNA reads TGTGCCATCACGTCCGGGACTAGCGGTGAGCAGTACTTC. It encodes CAITSGTSGEQYF.

The rearrangement joins TRBV29-1 to TRBJ2-5, with a tentative D call TRBD2 (5 bases). The end of the DNA fits TRBJ2-7 better, so the J call may be wrong. This CDR3 has 13 residues. Germline lookup yields CDR1 SQVTM and CDR2 ANQGSEA. CDR3 nucleotides: TGCAGCGTTGAGGCGGACTTCTCCTACGAGCAGTACTTC. Translation gives CSVEADFSYEQYF.

This chain links TRBV7-2 with TRBJ1-6; TRBD1 matches at 9 bases. The junction had 2 bases not matched to a gene; V was cut back by 3 bases and J by 8 bases. The CDR3 loop spans 14 amino acids. CDR1 is SGHTA, CDR2 FQGNSA, per germline. CDR3 nucleotides: TGTGCCAGCAGCTTGGGACAGGGTTATTCACCCCTCCACTTT. Protein: CASSLGQGYSPLHF.